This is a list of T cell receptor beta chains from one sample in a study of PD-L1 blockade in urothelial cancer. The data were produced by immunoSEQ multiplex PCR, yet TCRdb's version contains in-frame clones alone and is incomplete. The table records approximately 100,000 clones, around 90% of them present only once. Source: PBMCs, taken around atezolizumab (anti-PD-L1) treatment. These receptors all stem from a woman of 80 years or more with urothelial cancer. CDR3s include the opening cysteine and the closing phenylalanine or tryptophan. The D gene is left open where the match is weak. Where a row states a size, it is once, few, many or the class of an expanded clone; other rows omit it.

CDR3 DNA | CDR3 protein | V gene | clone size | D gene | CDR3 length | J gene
TGTGCCAGCAGCTTAGCACGACAGAACCTCTCTGGAAACACCATATATTTT | CASSLARQNLSGNTIYF | TRBV7-9 | . | . | 17 | TRBJ1-3
TGTGCCAGCAACTACGGGGGGCAGGGCCGGAGGGGCGGGGAGCTGTTTTTT | CASNYGGQGRRGGELFF | TRBV7-2 | . | . | 17 | TRBJ2-2
TGTGCCTGGAGGGCGGGAGGCTACAATGAGCAGTTCTTC | CAWRAGGYNEQFF | TRBV30 | . | TRBD2 | 13 | TRBJ2-1
TGTGCCAGTAGTCCGGGACAGGTGTTCTACGAGCAGTACTTC | CASSPGQVFYEQYF | TRBV19 | . | TRBD1 | 14 | TRBJ2-7
TGTGCCTGGAGGAGAAACACTGAAGCTTTCTTT | CAWRRNTEAFF | TRBV30 | . | . | 11 | TRBJ1-1
TGTGCCAGCAGTTCAAACCAGGGGGCGAACACCGGGGAGCTGTTTTTT | CASSSNQGANTGELFF | TRBV6-5 | once | TRBD1 | 16 | TRBJ2-2
TGTGCCAGCAGTACGCCGGGACAGAGAAGAGACGAGCAGTACTTC | CASSTPGQRRDEQYF | TRBV27 | . | TRBD1 | 15 | TRBJ2-7
TGTGCCAGCAGTGAAGCTAGCGGGAGGGCCCTCGGTACGCAGTATTTT | CASSEASGRALGTQYF | TRBV2 | . | TRBD2 | 16 | TRBJ2-3
TGTGCCATCACTACTCACAATGAGCAGTTCTTC | CAITTHNEQFF | TRBV10-3 | . | . | 11 | TRBJ2-1
TGTGCCAGCAGCCAAGGAAATCGGGAGCCCACCTACAATGAGCAGTTCTTC | CASSQGNREPTYNEQFF | TRBV4-2 | . | . | 17 | TRBJ2-1
TGTGCCAGCAGTTCCCTGGGACAGGGAATAGGTGGCTACACCTTC | CASSSLGQGIGGYTF | TRBV6-5 | . | TRBD1 | 15 | TRBJ1-2
TGTGCCAGCAGCCATGATCTTAGCGGGCTCGGGAACATTCAGTACTTC | CASSHDLSGLGNIQYF | TRBV4-2 | . | TRBD2 | 16 | TRBJ2-4
TGTGCCAGCAGTCGGACTAGCGGGGGTGAGGATGAGCAGTTCTTC | CASSRTSGGEDEQFF | TRBV25-1 | . | TRBD2 | 15 | TRBJ2-1
TGTGCCAGCACCATGGGGGGTTACCCCTTGGATGAGCAGTTCTTC | CASTMGGYPLDEQFF | TRBV7-3 | . | . | 15 | TRBJ2-1
TGTGCCAGCAGCCAAAACTATGGCTACACCTTC | CASSQNYGYTF | TRBV28 | . | . | 11 | TRBJ1-2
TGTGCCTGGAAGATGGACAGGGGGCGGTACGAGCAGTACTTC | CAWKMDRGRYEQYF | TRBV30 | . | TRBD1 | 14 | TRBJ2-7
TGCGCCAGCAGTTCCGGACTATCCTTCACAGATACGCAGTATTTT | CASSSGLSFTDTQYF | TRBV5-1 | . | . | 15 | TRBJ2-3
TGTGCCAGCAGTTGGGTGAGGGGCTACACCTTC | CASSWVRGYTF | TRBV28 | . | . | 11 | TRBJ1-2
TGTGCCAGCAGCCTCGGACTAGTGGGGGACACGCAGTATTTT | CASSLGLVGDTQYF | TRBV7-3 | . | TRBD2 | 14 | TRBJ2-3
TGCGCCAGCAGCGCCCGGGAGATCACGGATACGCAGTATTTT | CASSAREITDTQYF | TRBV5-1 | . | . | 14 | TRBJ2-3
TGTGCCAGCAGCTACGCCGGGAGAACTGGTGAGCAGTTCTTC | CASSYAGRTGEQFF | TRBV11-2 | . | . | 14 | TRBJ2-1
TGTGCCAGCAGCTTAGTGCAGGGATACAATGAGCAGTTCTTC | CASSLVQGYNEQFF | TRBV7-8 | . | . | 14 | TRBJ2-1
TGCAGCGTTGAAAGGGGCCTGAACACTGAAGCTTTCTTT | CSVERGLNTEAFF | TRBV29-1 | . | . | 13 | TRBJ1-1
TGCGCCAGCAGCTCTCCGGGACAGGGGGAAGCAGCCTACGAGCAGTACTTC | CASSSPGQGEAAYEQYF | TRBV5-1 | . | TRBD1 | 17 | TRBJ2-7
TGCAGCGTTGTTAGTCTAACGGACAGGGTGAATACTGAAGCTTTCTTT | CSVVSLTDRVNTEAFF | TRBV29-1 | . | TRBD1 | 16 | TRBJ1-1
TGTGCCAGCAGCATTTCCGGGACTAGCGGGACCGAGCAGTACTTC | CASSISGTSGTEQYF | TRBV9 | . | TRBD2 | 15 | TRBJ2-7
TGTGCCAGCAGCTTAGACCCCTCGGCGGGAGTAGGCAATGAGCAGTTCTTC | CASSLDPSAGVGNEQFF | TRBV7-9 | . | TRBD2 | 17 | TRBJ2-1
TGTGCCAGCAGCTTGGCGGGAGTCACCGGGGAGCTGTTTTTT | CASSLAGVTGELFF | TRBV5-4 | . | . | 14 | TRBJ2-2
TGTGCCAGCAGCCCCGGACAGACTAACTATGGCTACACCTTC | CASSPGQTNYGYTF | TRBV5-6 | . | . | 14 | TRBJ1-2
TGTGCCAGCAGCACCAAGTTTCTCGGGAGAAACACAGATACGCAGTATTTT | CASSTKFLGRNTDTQYF | TRBV14 | . | . | 17 | TRBJ2-3
TGTGCCAGCTCCGAAGGGGGACAGCTCCACGAGCAGTACTTC | CASSEGGQLHEQYF | TRBV28 | . | TRBD1 | 14 | TRBJ2-7
TGTGCTAGTGGTTTGGGACTAGCGGGAACAAATGAGCAGTTCTTC | CASGLGLAGTNEQFF | TRBV12-5 | . | TRBD2 | 15 | TRBJ2-1
TGTGCCACTACATCCACTGGGGGCACTGGAAACACCATATATTTT | CATTSTGGTGNTIYF | TRBV2 | . | . | 15 | TRBJ1-3
TGTGCCAGCAGCTCTTTCTCGGACTCGCGGAATGAGCAGTTCTTC | CASSSFSDSRNEQFF | TRBV9 | . | . | 15 | TRBJ2-1
TGTGCCAGCAGTGAAGATGGGACTAGAGTTAATGAGCAGTTCTTC | CASSEDGTRVNEQFF | TRBV2 | . | TRBD2 | 15 | TRBJ2-1
TGTGCCAGCAGCTTGACAGGGCGGAGCACCATATATTTT | CASSLTGRSTIYF | TRBV5-4 | . | . | 13 | TRBJ1-3
TGTGCCAGCAGTTTATCTGAGGGGGCGGTTGGCTACACCTTC | CASSLSEGAVGYTF | TRBV28 | . | TRBD1 | 14 | TRBJ1-2
TGTGCCAGCAGCCCCAATGGAGTGGGGAACACTGAAGCTTTCTTT | CASSPNGVGNTEAFF | TRBV11-3 | few | . | 15 | TRBJ1-1
TGTGCCAGCAGTGCGGGAGTGGTCGACGAGCAGTACTTC | CASSAGVVDEQYF | TRBV9 | . | TRBD2 | 13 | TRBJ2-7
TGTGCCAGCAGTTACTCTGGCGGGAGTGCAGATACGCAGTATTTT | CASSYSGGSADTQYF | TRBV6-5 | . | TRBD2 | 15 | TRBJ2-3
TGTGCCAGCAGCGACGGGACAGGGGGATTATATGGCTACACCTTC | CASSDGTGGLYGYTF | TRBV9 | . | TRBD1 | 15 | TRBJ1-2
TGTGCCAGCAGCTCTTATTCTGGGGCCAACGTCCTGACTTTC | CASSSYSGANVLTF | TRBV5-6 | . | . | 14 | TRBJ2-6
TGTGCCACCAGCAGAGAGGGGAAAGGGGGTAATGAGCAGTTCTTC | CATSREGKGGNEQFF | TRBV15 | once | . | 15 | TRBJ2-1
TGCGCCAGCAGCCCGACAGGGTTAGGGGAGCAGTACTTC | CASSPTGLGEQYF | TRBV10-1 | . | TRBD1 | 13 | TRBJ2-7
TGTGCCAGCAGCTCACGGGGGGGGGAGCTGTTTTTT | CASSSRGGELFF | TRBV7-3 | . | . | 12 | TRBJ2-2
TGTGCCAGCAGTGGGTCCCATGGGGGCGGCTATGGCTACACCTTC | CASSGSHGGGYGYTF | TRBV2 | . | . | 15 | TRBJ1-2
TGCGCCAGCAGCTTGGCGGGAATCAAATACGGAAATGGCTACACCTTC | CASSLAGIKYGNGYTF | TRBV5-1 | . | . | 16 | TRBJ1-2
TGTGCCAGCAGTGAATCGCTAATTGTTCGGGACAACGATTTATTC | CASSESLIVRDNDLF | TRBV6-1 | . | . | 15 | TRBJ2-7